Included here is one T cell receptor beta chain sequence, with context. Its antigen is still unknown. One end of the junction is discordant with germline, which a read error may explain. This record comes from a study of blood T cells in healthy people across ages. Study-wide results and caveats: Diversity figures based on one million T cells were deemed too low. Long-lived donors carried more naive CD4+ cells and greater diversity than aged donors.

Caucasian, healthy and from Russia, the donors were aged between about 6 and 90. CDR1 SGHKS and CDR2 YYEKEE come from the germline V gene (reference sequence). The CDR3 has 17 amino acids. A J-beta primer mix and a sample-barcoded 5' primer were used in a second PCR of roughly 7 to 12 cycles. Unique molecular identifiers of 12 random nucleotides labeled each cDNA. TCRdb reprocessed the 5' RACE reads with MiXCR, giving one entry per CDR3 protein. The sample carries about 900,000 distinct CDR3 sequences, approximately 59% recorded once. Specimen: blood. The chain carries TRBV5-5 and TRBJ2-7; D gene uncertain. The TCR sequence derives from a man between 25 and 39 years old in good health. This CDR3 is CVSSLRMVVMTSYEQYF. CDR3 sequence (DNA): TGTGTCAGCAGCTTGAGAATGGTAGTGATGACCTCCTACGAGCAGTACTTC.